Shown below are 11 T cell receptor beta chains from a single sample sequenced in a study of cytomegalovirus exposure and HLA in healthy donors. The PCR used 60 Vbeta and 13 Jbeta primers. TCRdb's copy holds only in-frame clones and misses some; the assay was immunoSEQ multiplex PCR. Of more than 110,000 clones listed, roughly 10% are singletons. Sequenced input: PBMCs. These receptors all stem from a middle-aged man in good health and CMV-seronegative.

The chain recombines TRBV18 with TRBJ2-2, with D uncertain. The CDR3 runs to 11 residues. The germline V gene has CDR1 KGHSH and CDR2 LQKENI. With 1 base removed from V and 10 bases from J, the gap between germline ends came to 4 bases. The CDR3 DNA sequence: TGTGCCAGCTCACCACTCCAGGAGCTGTTTTTT. Translated: CASSPLQELFF. The full variable domain, with the rest looked up from reference TRBV18 and TRBJ2-2, is NAGVMQNPRHLVRRRGQEARLRCSPMKGHSHVYWYRQLPEEGLKFMVYLQKENIIDESGMPKERFSAEFPKEGPSILRIQQVVRGDSAAYFCASSPLQELFFGEGSRLTVL.

This clone appeared a few times. Here the CDR3 reads CASSLIPAGGTDTQYF. As DNA, the CDR3 is TGTGCCAGCAGCTTGATTCCCGCAGGGGGCACAGATACGCAGTATTTT. V and J are TRBV5-4 and TRBJ2-3, with D possibly matching TRBD1 (6 bases). The germline V gene has CDR1 SGHNT and CDR2 YYREEE (reference sequence). Trimming took off 1 base at V and 1 base at J, with 13 bases between the two ends. The CDR3 runs 16 residues. The whole variable domain, filled in from reference TRBV5-4 and TRBJ2-3, reads ETGVTQSPTHLIKTRGQQVTLRCSSQSGHNTVSWYQQALGQGPQFIFQYYREEENGRGNFPPRFSGLQFPNYSSELNVNALELDDSALYLCASSLIPAGGTDTQYFGPGTRLTVL.

This clone was detected only a few times. The chain links TRBV2 to TRBJ2-1; the D is unclear. Germline V gives CDR1 SNHLY, CDR2 FYNNEI. V lost 4 bases to trimming and J lost 9 bases, with 7 bases between them. The CDR3 has 11 amino acids. The CDR3 protein is CASSAWSEQFF. CDR3 sequence (DNA): TGTGCCAGCAGTGCGTGGAGTGAGCAGTTCTTC.

The chain combines TRBV2 with TRBJ1-5; D is perhaps TRBD1 (6 bases). The CDR3 totals 16 residues. The V end was cut by 4 bases, the J end by 6 bases, with 19 bases between. The germline gives CDR1 SNHLY, CDR2 FYNNEI. The CDR3 DNA follows: TGTGCCAGCAGTGTATGGGGGCAGGGGATGAGTCAGCCCCAGCATTTT. The encoded protein is CASSVWGQGMSQPQHF.

The chain links TRBV10-3 to TRBJ1-1; D is possibly TRBD1 (6 bases). Between the trimmed V and J ends, which lost 2 bases and 5 bases, there was a span of 12 bases. The length of the CDR3 is 14 residues. Germline lookup yields CDR1 ENHRY and CDR2 SYGVKD. CDR3 in DNA: TGTGCCATCAGTGAGATTAAGGGGGTGACTGAAGCTTTCTTT. This encodes CAISEIKGVTEAFF.

This clone was observed a handful of times. The chain uses TRBV15 and TRBJ2-5; D call uncertain. Germline values: CDR1 LNHNV, CDR2 YYDKDF (reference sequence). V was clipped by 3 bases and J by 5 bases, with 16 bases between them. The CDR3 extends over 15 amino acids. CDR3 bases: TGTGCCACCAGCAGTTCCCGGTCTGGCGGCGAGACCCAGTACTTC. Encoded protein: CATSSSRSGGETQYF.

This clone was seen more than once but under ten times. The V and J genes are TRBV4-1 and TRBJ2-1; TRBD2 matches 10 bases. CDR3 size: 17 residues. The germline V gene has CDR1 MGHRA and CDR2 YSYEKL. V trimming: 3 bases; J trimming: 5 bases; junction bases outside the gene matches: 10. The CDR3 loop is CASSHDHGTSEHNEQFF. CDR3 DNA: TGCGCCAGCAGCCACGATCACGGGACTAGCGAACACAATGAGCAGTTCTTC.

This clone was detected only a few times. The gene calls are TRBV5-1 and TRBJ2-1, with 9 bases identical to TRBD2. Per the germline V gene, CDR1 is SGHRS and CDR2 is YFSETQ. The V and J ends lost 4 bases and 6 bases, in that order; junction bases with no gene match: 8. The CDR3 has 15 residues. The DNA for the CDR3 is TGCGCCAGCAGCCGGAATGCGGGGGGGGCCAATGAGCAGTTCTTC. This gives the protein CASSRNAGGANEQFF.

This clone showed up just a few times. The chain links TRBV11-2 to TRBJ2-1, with D maybe TRBD2 (6 bases). The germline V and J ends were trimmed by 5 bases and 1 base, with 18 bases remaining between them. The CDR3 is 17 amino acids. The germline V gene encodes CDR1 SGHAT and CDR2 FQNNGV. Written as DNA, the CDR3 is TGTGCCAGCAGCAGTTGGGGGGAGCGGCAATCCTACAATGAGCAGTTCTTC. It specifies CASSSWGERQSYNEQFF.

The chain carries TRBV28 and TRBJ1-5; the D is unclear. Per the germline V gene, CDR1 is MDHEN and CDR2 is SYDVKM. The CDR3 spans 12 residues. Trimming shortened V by 6 bases and J by 10 bases, and 13 bases separated the two germline ends. The CDR3 region is CASRQPVQPQHF. The CDR3 coding sequence is TGTGCCAGCAGACAACCCGTTCAACCCCAGCATTTT. Using reference TRBV28 and TRBJ1-5 for the parts outside the CDR3, the full variable domain is DVKVTQSSRYLVKRTGEKVFLECVQDMDHENMFWYRQDPGLGLRLIYFSYDVKMKEKGDIPEGYSVSREKKERFSLILESASTNQTSMYLCASRQPVQPQHFGDGTRLSIL.

About this clone itself: The same CDR3 arises from other DNA sequences in this sample as well. The rearrangement uses TRBV6-5 and TRBJ1-2; 7 nucleotides align to TRBD1. J lost 2 bases, V lost 4 bases, and 4 bases had no gene match. Germline CDR1 is MNHEY and CDR2 is SVGAGI. This CDR3 is 14 amino acids long. Here the CDR3 reads CASSFRQGNYGYTF. In DNA, the CDR3 is TGTGCCAGCAGTTTCCGACAGGGAAACTATGGCTACACCTTC.